Below, one TCR beta chain is given with its context. This entry belongs to a study of T cells in Graves' hyperthyroidism and ophthalmopathy. On the study more broadly: Peripheral blood sampling occurred at initial diagnosis, before any treatment.

CDR3 length equals 16 residues. The germline V gene encodes CDR1 MNHEY and CDR2 SVGEGT. V was clipped by 0 bases and J by 1 base; unmatched bases: 5. TCR beta CDR3 regions were amplified from RNA. An initial round of RT-PCR targeting the TCR CDR3 relied on the HTBI primer set. Each CDR3 protein gets one entry after TCRdb re-called the multiplex PCR reads with MiXCR. The sample yields hundreds of thousands of distinct CDR3 sequences, roughly a sixth seen once. The sample comprised blood. This rearrangement joins TRBV6-2 or TRBV6-3 to TRBJ1-2, with TRBD1 matching 7 bases. This receptor was taken from a woman between 45 and 60 years old with Graves' hyperthyroidism that later progressed to Graves' ophthalmopathy. CDR3 protein: CASSYSRRGLNYGYTF. CDR3 in DNA: TGTGCCAGCAGTTACTCTCGTAGGGGGCTTAACTATGGCTACACCTTC.